This TCR beta chain was identified during a study of HIV-infected patients and healthy controls. Alpha and beta constant-region primers primed reverse transcription of around 550 ng RNA. Separate chain-specific third strand synthesis with multiplexing indices produced the alpha and beta libraries. TCRdb reprocessed the 5' RACE reads with MiXCR, giving one entry per CDR3 protein. The sample yields about 6,500 distinct CDR3 sequences, about 10% seen once. This clonotype appeared many times. The repertoire came from unfractionated whole blood and reflected all unsorted peripheral T cells. Sequencing was performed on blood, taken before antiretroviral therapy. This TCR came from an adult with HIV infection.

CDR3 nucleotide sequence: TGCGCCAGCAGCCAAGATAATAGCAATCGAGGGTCGGATACGCAGTATTTT. This gives the protein CASSQDNSNRGSDTQYF. The gene calls are TRBV4-1 and TRBJ2-3; tentative D call: TRBD2 (5 bases). The CDR3 length is 17 residues. Germline V CDR1 and CDR2: MGHRA, YSYEKL. V lost 0 bases and J 6 bases, leaving 19 bases between the germline ends.